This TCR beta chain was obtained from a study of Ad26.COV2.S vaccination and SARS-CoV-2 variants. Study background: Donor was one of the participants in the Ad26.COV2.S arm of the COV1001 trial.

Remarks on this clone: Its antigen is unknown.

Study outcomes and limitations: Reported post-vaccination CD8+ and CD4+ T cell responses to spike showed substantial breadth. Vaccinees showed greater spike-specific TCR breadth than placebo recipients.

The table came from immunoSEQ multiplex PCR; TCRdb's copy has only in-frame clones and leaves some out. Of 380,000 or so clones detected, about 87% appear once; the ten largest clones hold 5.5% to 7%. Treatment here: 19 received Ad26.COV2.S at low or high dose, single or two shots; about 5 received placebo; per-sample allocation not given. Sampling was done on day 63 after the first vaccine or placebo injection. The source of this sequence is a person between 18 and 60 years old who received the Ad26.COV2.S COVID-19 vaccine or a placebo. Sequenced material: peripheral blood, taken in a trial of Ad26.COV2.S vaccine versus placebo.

The CDR3 sequence is CATSDFTNEQFF. DNA of the CDR3: TGTGCCACCAGTGATTTTACCAATGAGCAGTTCTTC. The chain uses TRBV24-1 and TRBJ2-1; D uncertain. V was shortened by 1 base and J by 6 bases, with 3 bases between the two germline ends. The germline CDR1 and CDR2 sequences are KGHDR and SFDVKD. The CDR3 is made up of 12 amino acids.